This entry describes one T cell receptor beta chain. This record belongs to a study of PD-1 blockade in classical Hodgkin lymphoma. There was relapse after autologous stem cell transplantation in every patient, and there was variation in brentuximab vedotin exposure. With 4 bases removed from V and 7 bases from J, the gap between germline ends came to 14 bases. CDR3 length: 15 residues. Germline-derived CDR1 and CDR2 are SEHNR and FQNEAQ (reference sequence). The assay was immunoSEQ multiplex PCR, and TCRdb's table has in-frame clones only and misses some. Of 30,000 to 35,000 clones in the sample, 75% to 85% were seen once.

The sequences come from peripheral blood mononuclear cells (PBMCs), collected at baseline. The source is a human donor with classical Hodgkin lymphoma. The J gene is TRBJ1-6, the V gene TRBV7-9; a weak D match, TRBD1 (5 bases). The CDR3 loop reads CASSSPGTANSPLHF. CDR3 nucleotides: TGTGCCAGCAGCTCCCCCGGGACTGCGAATTCACCCCTCCACTTT.